The 10 T cell receptor beta chains below come from one sample, sequenced in a study of OX40 agonist ivuxolimab in advanced cancers. Using immunoSEQ multiplex PCR, the repertoire was profiled, and TCRdb retains in-frame clones only, with some absent. Of approximately 80,000 clones listed, about 94% are singletons. Sequencing was performed on CD4+ or CD8+ T cells sorted from blood, taken in a trial of the OX40 agonist ivuxolimab. The receptors shown here come from an adult with an advanced solid tumor such as melanoma, head and neck, liver or kidney cancer.

J is TRBJ2-7 and V is TRBV7-7, with 7 bases matching TRBD1. V shed 4 bases, J shed 3 bases, and the junction held 6 bases outside the gene matches. CDR3 length equals 14 residues. Germline CDR1 reads SSHAT; CDR2 reads FNYEAQ (reference sequence). In DNA form, the CDR3 reads TGTGCCAGCAGCTCTGGGACAGCCCTCTACGAGCAGTACTTC. It specifies CASSSGTALYEQYF. The full variable domain, completed using reference TRBV7-7 and TRBJ2-7, is GAGVSQSPRYKVTKRGQDVTLRCDPISSHATLYWYQQALGQGPEFLTYFNYEAQPDKSGLPSDRFSAERPEGSISTLTIQRTEQRDSAMYRCASSSGTALYEQYFGPGTRLTVT.

The CDR3 spells CASSQEPTADGGYTF. The CDR3 DNA is TGCGCCAGCAGCCAAGAACCCACAGCCGACGGTGGCTACACCTTC. V gene TRBV4-3 combines with J gene TRBJ1-2; D gene unclear. The CDR3 is made up of 15 amino acids. V was cut by 0 bases and J by 7 bases, with 15 bases left in between. Germline CDR1 and CDR2: LGHNA and YSLEER.

The chain joins TRBV7-6 to TRBJ2-3; the match to TRBD2 covers 10 bases. V was clipped by 7 bases and J by 1 base; unmatched bases: 11. Germline CDR1 is SGHVS and CDR2 is FNYEAQ. The CDR3 has 17 amino acids. This CDR3 reads CASIQVEAGGCTDTQYF. CDR3 sequence (DNA): TGTGCCAGCATCCAGGTGGAAGCGGGGGGGTGCACAGATACGCAGTATTTT.

The chain couples TRBV5-4 to TRBJ2-7; 9 nucleotides agree with TRBD2. In germline, CDR1 is SGHNT, CDR2 YYREEE (reference sequence). V lost 2 bases and J lost 2; bases outside the gene matches: 2. The CDR3 loop spans 14 amino acids. CDR3 DNA sequence: TGTGCCAGCAGCTTTGCGGGAGGGCCCTACGAGCAGTACTTC. This encodes CASSFAGGPYEQYF. Filled out from reference TRBV5-4 and TRBJ2-7, the complete variable domain reads ETGVTQSPTHLIKTRGQQVTLRCSSQSGHNTVSWYQQALGQGPQFIFQYYREEENGRGNFPPRFSGLQFPNYSSELNVNALELDDSALYLCASSFAGGPYEQYFGPGTRLTVT.

Remarks on this clone: The sample holds other DNA sequences that translate to the same CDR3. The rearrangement joins TRBV4-2 to TRBJ2-7; no clear D gene. Trimming stripped 1 base from V and 3 bases from J, with 4 bases between. Looked up from germline, CDR1 is LGHNA and CDR2 is YNFKEQ. This CDR3 has 12 amino acids. As DNA, the CDR3 is TGTGCCAGCAGCCAAGGGAGCTACGAGCAGTACTTC. Protein product: CASSQGSYEQYF.

The chain recombines TRBV28 with TRBJ1-5; D is possibly TRBD1 (5 bases). The germline V gene has CDR1 MDHEN and CDR2 SYDVKM. The CDR3 is made up of 14 amino acids. V lost 3 bases, J lost 4 bases, and 10 bases lay in between. CDR3 in DNA: TGTGCCAGCAGTTTCAGCCAGGGAAATCAGCCCCAGCATTTT. This gives the protein CASSFSQGNQPQHF.

This clone was detected once. The CDR3 DNA reads TGTGCCAGCAGCACCGGACTAGCGGGAGAGTATACGCAGTATTTT. Protein sequence: CASSTGLAGEYTQYF. This sequence joins TRBV7-3 and TRBJ2-3; 13 nucleotides match TRBD2. Germline assignment: CDR1 SGHTA and CDR2 FQGTGA. This CDR3 is 15 amino acids long. V trimming: 5 bases; J trimming: 7 bases; junction bases outside the gene matches: 6.

This chain joins TRBV6-5 and TRBJ2-4, with 9 positions matching TRBD2. Germline assignment: CDR1 MNHEY and CDR2 SVGAGI. The CDR3 runs 14 residues. With V trimmed by 2 bases and J by 9 bases, 5 bases remained unmatched. CDR3 bases: TGTGCCAGCAGTTACAGTAGCGGGAGCGGCATTCAGTACTTC. Translation: CASSYSSGSGIQYF.

This chain links TRBV2 with TRBJ1-5; weak D call: TRBD1 (5 bases). The CDR3 length is 14 residues. Germline CDR1 reads SNHLY; CDR2 reads FYNNEI. V dropped 8 bases and J dropped 1 base, with 12 bases sitting between them. Here the CDR3 DNA reads TGTGCCAGCGAGGGGAGGTGGAGCAATCAGCCCCAGCATTTT. It encodes CASEGRWSNQPQHF.

There are a few counts of this clone. J is TRBJ1-6 and V is TRBV9; 9 bases are a match to TRBD1. Germline V gene sequence: CDR1 SGDLS, CDR2 YYNGEE. After removal of 2 bases from V and 7 bases from J, the junction contained 1 base not matched to a gene. The CDR3 has 14 amino acids. Here the CDR3 reads CASSVGQGNSPLHF. The DNA of the CDR3 is TGTGCCAGCAGCGTCGGACAGGGGAATTCACCCCTCCACTTT.